This T cell receptor (beta chain) was obtained from a study of cytomegalovirus exposure and HLA in healthy donors. The study's findings and limits: Several of the most significant clusters appeared linked to common viral pathogens, based on a later analysis.

Notes on this clone: Its specificity is unknown.

Germline V gives CDR1 SQVTM, CDR2 ANQGSEA. The CDR3 sequence is 13 residues long. Deletions cut 4 bases from V and 3 bases from J, with 10 bases between. 60 Vbeta and 13 Jbeta primers were used in PCR. Here immunoSEQ multiplex PCR was the method, and the copy in TCRdb shows in-frame clones only, minus some. The sample contains some 120,000 clones, around 70% of which appear only once. The chain uses TRBV29-1 and TRBJ2-1; no clear D gene. Sequences were obtained from PBMCs. This TCR was sampled from a man aged 25 to 40 in good health and CMV-seropositive. The CDR3 bases are TGCAGCGTTGCGTTAGCCCTCTACAATGAGCAGTTCTTC. It encodes CSVALALYNEQFF.